A single sample gave rise to the 13 T cell receptor beta chains below, sequenced in a study of response to subunit inactivated influenza vaccine. TCRdb fed the RT-PCR reads into MiXCR, producing one record per CDR3 protein. The table includes about 500,000 distinct CDR3 sequences, over 10% detected once. Sequenced material: PBMCs from blood, taken 35 to 45 days after vaccination. All receptors derive from a man aged 50-59 years who received an inactivated influenza vaccine.

The V and J genes are TRBV20-1 and TRBJ1-6; a weak D match, TRBD1 (5 bases). This CDR3 is built from 14 residues. Germline V gene data show CDR1 as DFQATT and CDR2 as SNEGSKA (reference sequence). The ends were cut back, 3 bases at V and 7 bases at J, with 13 bases in the middle. For the CDR3, the DNA is TGCAGTGCTAGTCGCCAGGGCGGAAATTCACCCCTCCACTTT. Translating it yields CSASRQGGNSPLHF.

This clonotype was recorded at least ten times. The J gene is TRBJ2-7, the V gene TRBV12-3 or TRBV12-4; no clear D gene. CDR3 length: 14 amino acids. Trimming shortened V by 1 base and J by 0 bases, and 7 bases separated the two germline ends. The DNA of the CDR3 is TGTGCCAGCAGTTTAGGCACTCTCTCCTACGAGCAGTACTTC. Translation: CASSLGTLSYEQYF.

DNA of the CDR3: TGTGCCAGCAGCTTAGCCGCGGGAGGGCCTCTCAATGAGCAGTTCTTC. Amino acid sequence: CASSLAAGGPLNEQFF. V and J are TRBV7-9 and TRBJ2-1, with 9 bases matching TRBD2. The trim removed 0 bases at V and 6 bases at J, leaving 6 bases unmatched. The germline CDR1 and CDR2 sequences are SEHNR and FQNEAQ (reference sequence). This CDR3 comprises 16 residues.

In its sample, this clonotype was seen a few times. This chain links TRBV7-2 with TRBJ1-2; no definite D call. Looked up from germline, CDR1 is SGHTA and CDR2 is FQGNSA. This CDR3 is 15 amino acids long. V lost 5 bases and J 3 bases, leaving 16 bases between the germline ends. CDR3 DNA sequence: TGTGCCAGCAGCCCCCACCACCAGACCTACTATGGCTACACCTTC. It specifies CASSPHHQTYYGYTF.

This clonotype was seen more than once but under ten times. The junction shows a germline mismatch at one end, possibly a read error. The rearrangement links TRBV5-6 to TRBJ2-7, with a weak D call TRBD1 (5 bases). The CDR3 covers 8 residues. From germline, CDR1 is SGHDT and CDR2 YYEEEE. The CDR3 reads CASSLRGF. The DNA of the CDR3 is TGTGCCAGCAGCTTAAGGGGCTTC. Using reference TRBV5-6 and TRBJ2-7 for the parts outside the CDR3, the full variable domain is DAGVTQSPTHLIKTRGQQVTLRCSPKSGHDTVSWYQQALGQGPQFIFQYYEEEERQRGNFPDRFSGHQFPNYSSELNVNALLLGDSALYLCASSLRGFGPGTRLTVT.

This clonotype has a handful of counts. J is TRBJ2-1 and V is TRBV7-3, with 9 bases matching TRBD1. CDR3 length: 15 residues. Trimming cost V 0 bases and J 6 bases; bases outside gene matches: 3. CDR1 is SGHTA and CDR2 is FQGTGA in the germline V gene. CDR3 loop: CASSLTTGGSNEQFF. In nucleotides, the CDR3 is TGTGCCAGCAGCTTAACGACAGGGGGGAGCAATGAGCAGTTCTTC. Together with reference TRBV7-3 and TRBJ2-1, the CDR3 gives the full variable domain: GAGVSQTPSNKVTEKGKYVELRCDPISGHTALYWYRQSLGQGPEFLIYFQGTGAADDSGLPNDRFFAVRPEGSVSTLKIQRTERGDSAVYLCASSLTTGGSNEQFFGPGTRLTVL.

The rearrangement links TRBV20-1 to TRBJ2-2; D possibly corresponds to TRBD1 (5 bases). V was clipped by 3 bases and J by 6 bases, with 14 bases between them. Germline CDR1 and CDR2: DFQATT and SNEGSKA (reference sequence). CDR3 length: 14 amino acids. For the CDR3, the DNA is TGCAGTGCTAGTGACCCTCAGGGTTCCGGGGAGCTGTTTTTT. Its protein is CSASDPQGSGELFF.

The chain recombines TRBV9 with TRBJ2-6; 7 positions agree with TRBD2. Germline trimming cut 0 bases from V and 0 bases from J; bases unmatched to any gene: 9. Germline lookup yields CDR1 SGDLS and CDR2 YYNGEE. CDR3 length equals 19 residues. The CDR3 coding sequence is TGTGCCAGCAGCGTAGCCAGGCTAGCGGTCGTCTCTGGGGCCAACGTCCTGACTTTC. Protein product: CASSVARLAVVSGANVLTF.

This clonotype was picked up a small number of times. This chain connects TRBV2 to TRBJ2-1; 14 positions agree with TRBD2. Germline CDR1 reads SNHLY; CDR2 reads FYNNEI. J gave up 16 bases and V 6 bases, and 5 bases lay outside the gene matches. The CDR3 loop spans 12 amino acids. DNA of the CDR3: TGTGCCAGCAGGGAGGGACTAGCGGGAGTTTTCTTC. Amino acids: CASREGLAGVFF.

V is TRBV12-3 or TRBV12-4 and J is TRBJ2-5; no definite D call. The CDR3 has 13 residues. Between the trimmed V and J ends, which lost 6 bases and 9 bases, there was a span of 17 bases. CDR3 protein: CASSRAWVFPQYF. CDR3 nucleotide sequence: TGTGCCAGCAGCCGAGCTTGGGTCTTTCCCCAGTACTTC.

Comments on this clonotype: Likely a read error: the CDR3 ends without its conserved phenylalanine or tryptophan. The chain carries TRBV20-1 and TRBJ2-3; D remains unclear. The length of the CDR3 is 14 residues. Germline CDR1 and CDR2: DFQATT and SNEGSKA (reference sequence). The germline V and J ends were trimmed by 3 bases and 0 bases, with 10 bases remaining between them. CDR3 sequence (DNA): TGCAGTGCTAGTAGAACCTCTAGCACAGATACGCAGTATTTA. It specifies CSASRTSSTDTQYL.

The chain employs TRBV11-2 and TRBJ2-2; D call uncertain. CDR3 length equals 14 residues. Germline V gene data show CDR1 as SGHAT and CDR2 as FQNNGV. V lost 3 bases and J 7 bases, leaving 12 bases between the germline ends. CDR3 nucleotides: TGTGCCAGCAGCTTCACTCGAGACGTCGGGGAGCTGTTTTTT. Its protein product is CASSFTRDVGELFF.

This clonotype was picked up a small number of times. V usage is TRBV6-1 and J usage is TRBJ2-2; 8 nucleotides match TRBD2. Per germline, CDR1 MNHNS and CDR2 SASEGT. The CDR3 sequence is 16 residues long. V lost 6 bases, J lost 6 bases, and 12 bases stayed unmatched. The DNA of the CDR3 is TGTGCCAGCAGAACGGGTCGGGGGGGCCTATCCGGGGAGCTGTTTTTT. It is translated as CASRTGRGGLSGELFF.